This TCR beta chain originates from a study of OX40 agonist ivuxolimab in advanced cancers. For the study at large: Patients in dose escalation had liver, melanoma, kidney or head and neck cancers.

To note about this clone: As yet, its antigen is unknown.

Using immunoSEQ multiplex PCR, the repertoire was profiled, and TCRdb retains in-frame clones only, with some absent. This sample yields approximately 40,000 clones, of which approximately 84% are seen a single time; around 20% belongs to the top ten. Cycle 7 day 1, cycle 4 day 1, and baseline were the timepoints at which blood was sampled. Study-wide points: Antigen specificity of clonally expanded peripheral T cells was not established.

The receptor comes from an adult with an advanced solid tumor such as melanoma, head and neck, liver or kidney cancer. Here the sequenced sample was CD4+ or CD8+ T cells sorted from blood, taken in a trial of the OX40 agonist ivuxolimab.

The CDR3 bases are TGTGCCGGCCGGGACAGGGGGCCCAATCAGCCCCAGCATTTT. Protein product: CAGRDRGPNQPQHF. J is TRBJ1-5 and V is TRBV19, with 12 bases identical to TRBD1. The CDR3 loop spans 14 amino acids. Germline V gives CDR1 LNHDA, CDR2 SQIVND (reference sequence). V lost 11 bases, J lost 3 bases, and 5 bases stayed unmatched.